Following are 18 T cell receptor beta chains from one sample sequenced in a study of blood T cell repertoires in COVID-19. Some clones are missing from TCRdb's copy, which holds only in-frame ones; the method was immunoSEQ multiplex PCR. Of under 200,000 clones listed, less than 85% are singletons. The specimen sequenced was PBMCs or T cells enriched from blood (not recorded which). The receptors were gathered from a woman between 45 and 65 years old who had recovered from COVID-19.

This chain connects TRBV19 to TRBJ2-3, with TRBD2 matching 7 bases. With 7 bases clipped from V and 5 bases from J, the junction kept 15 bases outside the gene matches. The germline CDR1 and CDR2 sequences are LNHDA and SQIVND (reference sequence). The CDR3 is 16 residues long. CDR3 residues: CASTTPGGPLGDTQYF. DNA for the CDR3: TGTGCCAGTACCACCCCGGGGGGACCTCTAGGAGATACGCAGTATTTT.

The chain combines TRBV19 with TRBJ2-5, with TRBD2 as a possible D gene (7 bases). The CDR3 length is 13 residues. The V gene lost 5 bases and the J gene lost 5 bases, with 12 bases spanning the gap. Per the germline V gene, CDR1 is LNHDA and CDR2 is SQIVND (reference sequence). The CDR3 nucleotides are TGTGCCAGTAGTTCCGGGGGGCGGGAGACCCAGTACTTC. Translation: CASSSGGRETQYF. The whole variable domain, filled in from reference TRBV19 and TRBJ2-5, reads DGGITQSPKYLFRKEGQNVTLSCEQNLNHDAMYWYRQDPGQGLRLIYYSQIVNDFQKGDIAEGYSVSREKKESFPLTVTSAQKNPTAFYLCASSSGGRETQYFGPGTRLLVL.

The chain combines TRBV6-5 with TRBJ2-5, with 7 nucleotides matching TRBD1. There are 14 residues in the CDR3. In germline, CDR1 is MNHEY, CDR2 SVGAGI. Trimming cost V 4 bases and J 4 bases; bases outside gene matches: 6. The CDR3 protein is CASSLSTGRETQYF. CDR3 nucleotide sequence: TGTGCCAGCAGTTTGTCGACAGGGAGAGAGACCCAGTACTTC.

The gene calls are TRBV5-4 and TRBJ2-5; D call uncertain. The CDR3 consists of 15 residues. Germline V gene data show CDR1 as SGHNT and CDR2 as YYREEE (reference sequence). V gave up 2 bases and J gave up 0 bases, with 11 bases separating them. In DNA form, the CDR3 reads TGTGCCAGCAGCTTAAGGAGCCTACACCAAGAGACCCAGTACTTC. Protein product: CASSLRSLHQETQYF.

The chain employs TRBV30 and TRBJ1-6, with D tentatively TRBD1 (6 bases). The CDR3 consists of 14 residues. Germline V gives CDR1 GTSNPN, CDR2 SVGIG (reference sequence). V gave up 4 bases and J gave up 4 bases, with 11 bases separating them. The CDR3 DNA is TGTGCCTGGAACAGGGAACTGTATAATTCACCCCTCCACTTT. Its protein product is CAWNRELYNSPLHF.

V gene TRBV7-2 combines with J gene TRBJ1-5, with TRBD1 as a possible D gene (5 bases). Germline assignment: CDR1 SGHTA and CDR2 FQGNSA. The CDR3 has 13 residues. The V end was cut by 1 base, the J end by 5 bases, with 6 bases between. The CDR3 nucleotides are TGTGCCAGCAGCTTAGTAGGGGATCAGCCCCAGCATTTT. It codes for CASSLVGDQPQHF.

The genes are TRBV5-8 and TRBJ2-1; 9 bases agree with TRBD2. Per germline, CDR1 SGHTS and CDR2 YDEGEE. The CDR3 loop spans 15 amino acids. The trim removed 4 bases at V and 9 bases at J, leaving 11 bases unmatched. The DNA for the CDR3 is TGTGCCAGCAGCCTGGCGCTAGCGGGAATGGGTGAGCAGTTCTTC. This translates into CASSLALAGMGEQFF.

This clone was recorded once. The chain links TRBV5-4 to TRBJ1-2; D may be TRBD1 (6 bases). This CDR3 spans 17 amino acids. In germline, CDR1 is SGHNT, CDR2 YYREEE (reference sequence). V was cut by 1 base and J by 6 bases, with 22 bases left in between. The CDR3 DNA reads as TGTGCCAGCAGCTTGTCCCTGTCCGCGGGGGCGTTAAATGGCTACACCTTC. It codes for CASSLSLSAGALNGYTF.

The chain links TRBV5-1 to TRBJ1-3; D unresolved. The germline V and J ends were trimmed by 2 bases and 1 base, with 13 bases remaining between them. The V gene's germline CDR1 is SGHRS and CDR2 YFSETQ. The CDR3 consists of 16 residues. CDR3 sequence reads: CASSFQGPGSGNTIYF. CDR3 DNA sequence: TGCGCCAGCAGCTTTCAAGGGCCGGGGTCTGGAAACACCATATATTTT.

The rearrangement links TRBV4-3 to TRBJ2-1; D gene unclear. With 0 bases removed from V and 0 bases from J, the gap between germline ends came to 12 bases. The CDR3 sequence is 17 residues long. The germline gives CDR1 LGHNA, CDR2 YSLEER. The CDR3 bases are TGCGCCAGCAGCCAAGAATCGTACGTCGGCTCCTACAATGAGCAGTTCTTC. Translated, it gives CASSQESYVGSYNEQFF.

The chain couples TRBV29-1 to TRBJ1-3; TRBD1 might be the D (5 bases). The germline gives CDR1 SQVTM, CDR2 ANQGSEA. The germline V and J ends were trimmed by 6 bases and 0 bases, with 12 bases remaining between them. This CDR3 is 14 amino acids long. The CDR3 DNA sequence: TGCAGCGTCGTGGGACTCAACTCTGGAAACACCATATATTTT. Protein product: CSVVGLNSGNTIYF.

The chain uses TRBV11-2 and TRBJ1-2; D is unresolved. The CDR3 totals 13 residues. Germline CDR1 is SGHAT and CDR2 is FQNNGV. The V end was cut by 5 bases, the J end by 4 bases, with 11 bases between. This CDR3 reads CASSPRTVYGYTF. In nucleotides, the CDR3 is TGTGCCAGCAGCCCGCGTACGGTCTATGGCTACACCTTC. Full variable domain (rest looked up from reference TRBV11-2 and TRBJ1-2): EAGVAQSPRYKIIEKRQSVAFWCNPISGHATLYWYQQILGQGPKLLIQFQNNGVVDDSQLPKDRFSAERLKGVDSTLKIQPAKLEDSAVYLCASSPRTVYGYTFGSGTRLTVV.

The V gene is TRBV18, the J gene TRBJ1-1, with TRBD1 matching over 8 bases. Germline-derived CDR1 and CDR2 are KGHSH and LQKENI. This CDR3 has 13 residues. V lost 6 bases and J lost 14; bases outside the gene matches: 14. In DNA, the CDR3 is TGTGCCAGCTCTCCCGGACAGGGTGTTAGAGAATTCTTT. Its protein product is CASSPGQGVREFF.

This clone was detected only once. The gene calls are TRBV6-5 and TRBJ1-4; the D gene is possibly TRBD1 (5 bases). V dropped 0 bases and J dropped 8 bases, with 13 bases sitting between them. Germline V gene data show CDR1 as MNHEY and CDR2 as SVGAGI. The CDR3 covers 15 residues. CDR3 protein: CASSYSHGQREKLFF. CDR3 DNA: TGTGCCAGCAGTTACTCTCATGGACAACGAGAAAAACTGTTTTTT.

The chain joins TRBV12-2 to TRBJ1-3. TRBV12-2 counts as a pseudogene. The CDR3 length is 16 residues. CDR3 coding DNA: TGTGCAAGTCGCCCATGGGACGGGAGGTCTGGAAACACCATATATTTT. Amino acid sequence: CASRPWDGRSGNTIYF.

J is TRBJ1-1 and V is TRBV30; D perhaps matches TRBD1 (5 bases). The CDR3 covers 13 residues. Germline CDR1 and CDR2: GTSNPN and SVGIG (reference sequence). Trimming took 3 bases from V and 1 from J, leaving 9 bases between them. CDR3 DNA sequence: TGTGCCTGGAGCCACAGGAGGAACACTGAAGCTTTCTTT. Protein sequence: CAWSHRRNTEAFF.

The gene calls are TRBV27 and TRBJ2-1; 11 nucleotides align to TRBD2. The CDR3 runs 15 residues. The V and J ends lost 5 bases and 8 bases, in that order; junction bases with no gene match: 8. Germline V gene data show CDR1 as MNHEY and CDR2 as SMNVEV (reference sequence). The CDR3 bases are TGTGCCAGCAGTAAGACTAGCGGGGTTTCCCATGAGCAGTTCTTC. Translated: CASSKTSGVSHEQFF.

The gene calls are TRBV28 and TRBJ1-3; TRBD1 might be the D (6 bases). In germline, CDR1 is MDHEN, CDR2 SYDVKM. V was cut by 7 bases and J by 4 bases, with 14 bases left in between. The CDR3 runs to 14 residues. CDR3 nucleotide sequence: TGTGCCAGCAACGAAGGGGGTCCCGGAAACACCATATATTTT. Its translation: CASNEGGPGNTIYF. The whole variable domain, filled in from reference TRBV28 and TRBJ1-3, reads DVKVTQSSRYLVKRTGEKVFLECVQDMDHENMFWYRQDPGLGLRLIYFSYDVKMKEKGDIPEGYSVSREKKERFSLILESASTNQTSMYLCASNEGGPGNTIYFGEGSWLTVV.